This entry lists 6 T cell receptor beta chains sequenced from one sample in a study. Tregs were sorted as CD4+CD25+CD127-/low cells. TCRdb used MiXCR to reprocess the 5' RACE reads, holding one entry per CDR3 protein. The sample comprises 30,000 or so distinct CDR3 sequences, around 27% of which are singletons, and approximately 2.4% rests with the top ten. Sequenced: tumor-infiltrating Tregs sorted from the breast tumor. The receptor set was obtained from a female donor with breast cancer.

This clonotype was observed at least ten times. The genes are TRBV6-1 and TRBJ2-7, with TRBD1 matching 8 bases. Unmatched junction bases numbered 8, after V lost 4 bases and J lost 3 bases. The CDR3 is 15 residues long. CDR1 and CDR2 (germline): MNHNS, SASEGT. CDR3 sequence: CASSVGQGRGYEQYF. Written as DNA, the CDR3 is TGTGCCAGCAGTGTTGGACAGGGTCGGGGCTACGAGCAGTACTTC.

There are many counts of this clonotype. The chain couples TRBV7-3 to TRBJ1-2, with TRBD1 as a possible D gene (5 bases). Trimming shortened V by 3 bases and J by 0 bases, and 11 bases separated the two germline ends. This CDR3 has 15 amino acids. Germline V gene sequence: CDR1 SGHTA, CDR2 FQGTGA. This CDR3 is CASSFRGAANYGYTF. The CDR3 DNA reads TGTGCCAGCAGCTTCCGGGGCGCGGCTAACTATGGCTACACCTTC.

The CDR3 is CASSSPNEQFF. Written as DNA, the CDR3 is TGTGCCAGCAGCAGCCCCAATGAGCAGTTCTTC. V is TRBV9 and J is TRBJ2-1; unclear D gene. Germline CDR1 reads SGDLS; CDR2 reads YYNGEE. Trimming removed 4 bases at V and 6 bases at J, with 5 bases between. This CDR3 spans 11 amino acids.

Many counts were recorded for this clonotype. The rearrangement joins TRBV6-5 to TRBJ1-1, with TRBD1 matching 8 bases. The ends lost 5 bases at V and 0 bases at J; junction bases unmatched: 8. Germline CDR1 is MNHEY and CDR2 is SVGAGI. The CDR3 has 16 residues. The CDR3 bases are TGTGCCAGCAGTCCAGGGGGCGCAGGCCTGAACACTGAAGCTTTCTTT. The encoded protein is CASSPGGAGLNTEAFF.

The table lists this clonotype with many counts. The chain uses TRBV24-1 and TRBJ2-1; 9 bases map to TRBD2. CDR1 and CDR2 from the germline V gene are KGHDR and SFDVKD. Trimming took 5 bases from V and 4 from J; bases not matched to a gene: 2. The CDR3 length is 14 residues. The CDR3: CATSGSGSYNEQFF. CDR3 coding DNA: TGTGCCACCAGTGGTAGCGGGAGTTACAATGAGCAGTTCTTC.

This clonotype was counted at least ten times. J is TRBJ2-3 and V is TRBV7-2; the D gene is possibly TRBD1 (6 bases). The V gene's germline CDR1 is SGHTA and CDR2 FQGNSA. Trimming shortened V by 4 bases and J by 2 bases, and 10 bases separated the two germline ends. This CDR3 contains 14 residues. This CDR3 is CASSWDINTDTQYF. The CDR3 DNA reads as TGTGCCAGCAGCTGGGACATAAACACAGATACGCAGTATTTT.